The clone carrying this T cell receptor (beta chain) was counted between two and nine times. V was pared by 2 bases and J by 5 bases, with 13 bases between. The CDR3 length is 14 residues. Germline V gene data show CDR1 as SGHDT and CDR2 as YYEEEE. The data belong to a study of immune evolution from preneoplasia to lung adenocarcinoma. Sequencing used immunoSEQ multiplex PCR; TCRdb keeps in-frame clones, though not all of them. The sample includes roughly 6,000 clones, approximately 79% seen only once; the top ten take less than 3.5%. The receptor was derived from a person aged 55-80 years with lung adenocarcinoma. Sequenced input: FFPE minimally invasive lung adenocarcinoma tissue. The chain recombines TRBV5-6 with TRBJ1-2; D gene unclear. This CDR3 is CASSLTVGLYGYTF. Written as DNA, the CDR3 is TGTGCCAGCAGCTTAACGGTTGGGCTTTATGGCTACACCTTC. Using reference TRBV5-6 and TRBJ1-2 for the parts outside the CDR3, the full variable domain is DAGVTQSPTHLIKTRGQQVTLRCSPKSGHDTVSWYQQALGQGPQFIFQYYEEEERQRGNFPDRFSGHQFPNYSSELNVNALLLGDSALYLCASSLTVGLYGYTFGSGTRLTVV.